This T cell receptor beta chain was captured in a study of CD8+ T cells in alopecia areata. Looking at the study overall: Oral tofacitinib (5 to 10 mg twice daily) was administered to treated patients.

Findings of the study overall: Lesional scalp displayed greater clonality than normal scalp, most notably in alopecia totalis/universalis.

The CDR3 totals 13 residues. Trimming took 7 bases from V and 4 from J, leaving 16 bases between them. Germline CDR1 and CDR2: SQVTM and ANQGSEA. Isolated RNA was reverse transcribed into cDNA used as the sequencing template. Profiling relied on immunoSEQ multiplex PCR, and the TCRdb table lists in-frame clones only, not all of them. The sample has more than 95,000 clones, around 45% seen once. Comment on this clone: The antigen is unknown.

Sequenced input: CD4+ T cells sorted from blood. This TCR came from a human donor with alopecia areata. V usage is TRBV29-1 and J usage is TRBJ1-1, with unresolved D. The CDR3 DNA reads TGCAGCGCCTCCTCGAGCGCGGGCACTGAAGCTTTCTTT. Its translation is CSASSSAGTEAFF. The full variable domain, with the rest looked up from reference TRBV29-1 and TRBJ1-1, is SAVISQKPSRDICQRGTSLTIQCQVDSQVTMMFWYRQQPGQSLTLIATANQGSEATYESGFVIDKFPISRPNLTFSTLTVSNMSPEDSSIYLCSASSSAGTEAFFGQGTRLTVV.